This is a list of T cell receptor beta chains from one sample in a study of molecular identifiers for immune sequencing clone quantification. TCRdb used MiXCR to reprocess the PCR reads, holding one entry per CDR3 protein. The sample holds fewer than 350,000 distinct CDR3 sequences; roughly 24% are singletons and the top ten take 0.74%. Sample: naive CD8+ T cells from blood, with Jurkat cell RNA spiked in. These receptors came from a human donor in good health. Some libraries in this study had Jurkat cell RNA spiked in. Each CDR3 is given with its conserved first and last residue. A D gene is named only where the DNA matches it firmly. For some rows the clone size is stated as once, few or many, or as a class when expanded; others skip it.

v_gene	d_gene	abundance	j_gene	CDR3nt	CDR3aa
TRBV29-1	NA	NA	TRBJ2-7	TGCAGCGCCACGGCAGGGTCCACCTACGAGCAGTACTTC	CSATAGSTYEQYF
TRBV4-1	NA	many	TRBJ2-3	TGCGCCAGCAGCCAACCGGGACACATAACAGATACGCAGTATTTT	CASSQPGHITDTQYF
TRBV7-9	NA	few	TRBJ2-6	TGTGCCAGCAGCCGTGGGCAGGGCGACGTCTCTGGGGCCAACGTCCTGACTTTC	CASSRGQGDVSGANVLTF
TRBV19	TRBD1	NA	TRBJ2-4	TGTGCCAGCGGACAGGGGGGTTCAGCCAAAAACATTCAGTACTTC	CASGQGGSAKNIQYF
TRBV4-3	TRBD1	NA	TRBJ2-7	TGCGCCAGCAGCCAAGGGACAGGGGTGACCTACGAGCAGTACTTC	CASSQGTGVTYEQYF
TRBV28	NA	NA	TRBJ2-7	TGTGCCAGCACTGAAGGGAGCTCCTACGAGCAGTACTTC	CASTEGSSYEQYF
TRBV6-2/TRBV6-3	TRBD1	NA	TRBJ2-3	TGTGCCAGCAGTTACAGCCGGACAGGGGGCCACACAGATACGCAGTATTTT	CASSYSRTGGHTDTQYF
TRBV24-1	NA	many	TRBJ2-2	TGTGCCACCAGTGATTTAGGGCCAGAAAACACCGGGGAGCTGTTTTTT	CATSDLGPENTGELFF
TRBV4-3	TRBD1	once	TRBJ2-3	TGCGCCATCAGCCAAGAACGACAGGGTTACACAGATACGCAGTATTTT	CAISQERQGYTDTQYF
TRBV5-1	NA	many	TRBJ2-7	TGCGCCAGCAGCTTTGATCCAACCAGCTACGAGCAGTACTTC	CASSFDPTSYEQYF
TRBV6-2/TRBV6-3	NA	NA	TRBJ2-7	TGTGCCAGCAGTTACTGGGACGGCTACGGGGCGAGCGAGCAGTACTTC	CASSYWDGYGASEQYF
TRBV10-2	NA	once	TRBJ1-1	TGCGCCAGCAGAGAGACAGTGGCTGAAGTTTTCTTT	CASRETVAEVFF
TRBV4-1	NA	NA	TRBJ2-1	TGCGCCAGCAGCTACCCTTTGGTGCCCGGAAGCGCCGACAATGAGCAGTTCTTC	CASSYPLVPGSADNEQFF
TRBV30	TRBD1	NA	TRBJ2-7	TGTGCCTGGAGTACCTGGACAGGGGCCTACGAGCAGTACTTC	CAWSTWTGAYEQYF
TRBV30	NA	few	TRBJ2-6	TGTGCCTGGAGTAGGGGGGCGATTGGACCTGGGGCCAACGTCCTGACTTTC	CAWSRGAIGPGANVLTF
TRBV7-9	TRBD1	NA	TRBJ1-5	TGTGCCAGCACTTCAGGGGGCCCATATCAGCCCCAGCATTTT	CASTSGGPYQPQHF
TRBV9	NA	once	TRBJ2-7	TGTGCCAGCAGCGGTACCCCCGGGACCGCCGGTCGCGAGCAGTACTTC	CASSGTPGTAGREQYF
TRBV12-3/TRBV12-4	NA	NA	TRBJ2-5	TGTGCCAGCACCGGGACGGCCGCGACCCAGTACTTC	CASTGTAATQYF
TRBV4-3	NA	few	TRBJ2-3	TGCGCCAGCAGCCGAAATTCATACACAGATACGCAGTATTTT	CASSRNSYTDTQYF
TRBV7-9	NA	NA	TRBJ1-3	TGTGCCAGCAGCTTAACGTTGACAGCCTCTGGAAACACCATATATTTT	CASSLTLTASGNTIYF
TRBV7-9	NA	many	TRBJ2-3	TGTGCCAGCAGCCCAACCCATAACACAGATACGCAGTATTTT	CASSPTHNTDTQYF
TRBV7-6	NA	many	TRBJ2-5	TGTGCCAGCAGCTTAGAGGGGCGAGGGGGGCTGGAGACCCAGTACTTC	CASSLEGRGGLETQYF
TRBV4-1	NA	many	TRBJ2-3	TGCGCCAGCAGCCAAGAATGGCAGGAAGAAGATACGCAGTATTTT	CASSQEWQEEDTQYF
TRBV4-3	NA	few	TRBJ2-3	TGCGCCAGCAGTGCAAGGGGGGACCTCACAGATACGCAGTATTTT	CASSARGDLTDTQYF
TRBV2	TRBD1	many	TRBJ1-1	TGTGCCAGCAGTGATCAGGGGGGGACTGAAGCTTTCTTT	CASSDQGGTEAFF
TRBV18	NA	few	TRBJ2-7	TGTGCCAGCTCACCTCCGGGTCTCGCCTACGAGCAGTACTTC	CASSPPGLAYEQYF
TRBV4-1	NA	NA	TRBJ1-5	TGCGCCAGCAGCCAAATTTCCCTAACGGGGACCGCGAATCAGCCCCAGCATTTT	CASSQISLTGTANQPQHF
TRBV12-3/TRBV12-4	TRBD1	NA	TRBJ1-4	TGTGCCAGCAGTTTGGGAGACAGGGGGCCTGAAAAACTGTTTTTT	CASSLGDRGPEKLFF
TRBV10-3	TRBD2	NA	TRBJ2-3	TGTGCCATCAGTGAGTCTAGCGGGAGCGGCACAGATACGCAGTATTTT	CAISESSGSGTDTQYF
TRBV6-2/TRBV6-3	NA	NA	TRBJ2-7	TGTGCCACCTTCTCCTACGAGCAGTACTTC	CATFSYEQYF
TRBV6-2/TRBV6-3	NA	NA	TRBJ1-1	TGTGCCAGCAGTTGGGGGGAAAGGACTGAAGCTTTCTTT	CASSWGERTEAFF
TRBV7-8	NA	many	TRBJ2-5	TGTGCCAGCAGCTTAGGGGTCGGGGGGCGCCCACAAGAGACCCAGTACTTC	CASSLGVGGRPQETQYF
TRBV27	NA	many	TRBJ2-5	TGTGCCAGCAGTTCCGGGCGGGGAGAGACCCAGTACTTC	CASSSGRGETQYF
TRBV15	TRBD2	NA	TRBJ2-7	TGTGCCACCAGCAGAGGTACGGGAGGTGGCCACGAGCAGTACTTC	CATSRGTGGGHEQYF
TRBV7-9	TRBD2	NA	TRBJ2-2	TGTGCCAGCAGCTCCCCGACTAGCGGGGACCGGTACCCCGGGGAGCTGTTTTTT	CASSSPTSGDRYPGELFF
TRBV7-9	NA	NA	TRBJ2-3	TGTGCCAGCAGCAAGGGCAGGGGAATAGATACGCAGTATTTT	CASSKGRGIDTQYF
TRBV27	NA	NA	TRBJ2-5	TGTGCCAGCAGTCAAACGGGTCCACTGGGGGAGACCCAGTACTTC	CASSQTGPLGETQYF
TRBV2	TRBD2	NA	TRBJ2-3	TGTGCCATCCCGGGACTAATTTCAGATACGCAGTATTTT	CAIPGLISDTQYF
TRBV19	NA	NA	TRBJ1-1	TGTGCCAGTAGTACGACAGCGGGGGACACTGAAGCTTTCTTT	CASSTTAGDTEAFF
TRBV6-2/TRBV6-3	NA	few	TRBJ2-6	TGTGCCAGCAGTTACTCGGGGTTTGGGGCCAACGTCCTGACTTTC	CASSYSGFGANVLTF
TRBV29-1	NA	NA	TRBJ2-1	TGCAGCGTTGAAATAATTGCTGAGCAGTTCTTC	CSVEIIAEQFF
TRBV20-1	NA	few	TRBJ1-4	TGCAGTGTTCCCTCAGGGCCCCTACGGGCAACTAATGAAAAACTGTTTTTT	CSVPSGPLRATNEKLFF
TRBV20-1	NA	many	TRBJ1-5	TGCAGTGCGGAAGAACAGGGTTTTGGTCAGCCCCAGCATTTT	CSAEEQGFGQPQHF
TRBV19	TRBD2	NA	TRBJ2-3	TGTGCCAGTAGCCTTAGCGGGGGGGCCTTGGATACGCAGTATTTT	CASSLSGGALDTQYF
TRBV19	NA	NA	TRBJ2-1	TGTGCCAGTAGTATCGTACCGCATCCGGTCAATGAGCAGTTCTTC	CASSIVPHPVNEQFF
TRBV9	NA	few	TRBJ1-1	TGTGCCAGCAGCCCCGAGGGAGAGGGAACTGAAGCTTTCTTT	CASSPEGEGTEAFF
TRBV19	NA	many	TRBJ2-7	TGTGCCAGTAGTATTTCGTGGACCTACGAGCAGTACTTC	CASSISWTYEQYF
TRBV29-1	NA	many	TRBJ2-1	TGCAGCGTTGAAGGGGCCTTTAGCGGTGCCTACAATGAGCAGTTCTTC	CSVEGAFSGAYNEQFF
TRBV7-9	NA	few	TRBJ1-5	TGTGCCAGCAGCTTAGTGGCGGGCGATCAGCCCCAGCATTTT	CASSLVAGDQPQHF
TRBV13	NA	few	TRBJ2-3	TGTGCCAGCAGCCAAACGGCCGGCACAGATACGCAGTATTTT	CASSQTAGTDTQYF